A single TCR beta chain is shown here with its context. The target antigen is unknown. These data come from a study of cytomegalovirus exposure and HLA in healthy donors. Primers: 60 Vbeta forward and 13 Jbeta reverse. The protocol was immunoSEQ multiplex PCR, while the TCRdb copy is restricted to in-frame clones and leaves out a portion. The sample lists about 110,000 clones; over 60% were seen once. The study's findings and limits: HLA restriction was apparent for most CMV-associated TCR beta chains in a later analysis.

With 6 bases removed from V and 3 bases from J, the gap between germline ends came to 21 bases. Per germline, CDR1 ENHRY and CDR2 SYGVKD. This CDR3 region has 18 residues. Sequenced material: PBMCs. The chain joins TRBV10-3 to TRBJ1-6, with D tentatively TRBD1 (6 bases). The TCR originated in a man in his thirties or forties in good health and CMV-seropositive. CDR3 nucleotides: TGTGCCATCAGGGGAGACTACTCAGGGGCCTACTATAATTCACCCCTCCACTTT. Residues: CAIRGDYSGAYYNSPLHF.